A single T cell receptor (beta chain) is shown here with its context. With 2 bases removed from V and 3 bases from J, the gap between germline ends came to 14 bases. The CDR3 has 16 amino acids. These data are taken from a study of human T cells and chemical hapten exposure. Study details: In the sensitization step, 2% DPC was placed on approximately 2 cm by approximately 2 cm of upper inner arm skin. Small discrepancies in pooled library volume mainly accounted for the varying TCR yields per sample. Throughout a study of approximately 5 months, patients underwent weekly scalp administration of diphenylcyclopropenone doses.

The time point here: pre-sensitization, week 0. Treatment noted: therapeutic diphenylcyclopropenone sensitization with weekly scalp DPC. Original processing methods: There were a median of approximately 88,000 TCRs per sample, with a range from roughly 20,000 to 750,000. From the RACE reads, TCRdb called clonotypes with MiXCR, one entry per CDR3 protein. The V and J calls reflect TCRdb's pipeline rather than the authors' work. This sample carries about 110,000 distinct CDR3 sequences, around 12% of them seen once, and the ten largest clones take roughly 1.6%. This sample comprised whole blood, obtained in connection with sensitization to the hapten diphenylcyclopropenone (DPC). V is TRBV12-3 or TRBV12-4 and J is TRBJ1-3; D remains unclear. This sequence originates from a woman aged 45 to 65 with alopecia areata. Some clones in this sample may be carry-over from other donors' samples. CDR3 sequence reads: CASSLLRISLGNTIYF. Written as DNA, the CDR3 is TGTGCCAGCAGTTTACTCCGGATATCCCTTGGAAACACCATATATTTT.